This entry concerns a single TCR beta chain. Original analysis: The assay estimated nucleated cells by amplifying reference gene primers. Generated by immunoSEQ multiplex PCR, the TCRdb table keeps only in-frame clones and is missing some. D and trimming come from the DNA, and the V and J calls and clone size come from that table. The table shows about 57,000 clones, with 75% to 95% occurring only once. This record comes from a study of blood T cell repertoires in COVID-19. The CDR3 contains 15 residues. The receptor's source is a man aged 55-75 years with acute or convalescent COVID-19. The chain carries TRBV21-1 and TRBJ2-7; the table's D gene call, TRBD1, was not cross checked with the DNA. TRBV21-1 is a pseudogene. Sequenced material: peripheral blood. Here the CDR3 reads CATTRRTGDGNEQYF. The DNA of the CDR3 is TGTGCCACCACTCGTCGGACAGGGGATGGTAACGAGCAGTACTTC.